Listed here are 8 T cell receptor beta chains from one sample, sequenced in a study of T cell responses to AZD1222 COVID-19 vaccine. Profiling relied on immunoSEQ multiplex PCR, and the TCRdb table lists in-frame clones only, not all of them. The sample records about 120,000 clones, roughly 88% being singletons. This specimen consisted of peripheral blood, obtained on day 0 of AZD1222 vaccination. These receptors were collected from an adult in good health.

The J gene is TRBJ1-5, the V gene TRBV15; D not resolved. The V gene's germline CDR1 is LNHNV and CDR2 YYDKDF (reference sequence). The V gene lost 1 base and the J gene lost 11 bases, with 18 bases spanning the gap. This CDR3 is built from 15 residues. For the CDR3, the DNA is TGTGCCACCAGCAGAGGAGGGCCCCTCGGTGGGGCCCAGCATTTT. Encoded protein: CATSRGGPLGGAQHF.

This sequence joins TRBV5-1 and TRBJ2-3; 13 bases are shared with TRBD2. The CDR3 consists of 15 residues. Germline-derived CDR1 and CDR2 are SGHRS and YFSETQ. The V and J ends lost 4 bases and 3 bases, in that order; junction bases with no gene match: 2. As DNA, the CDR3 is TGCGCCAGCAGCCCGGGACTAGCGGGAACAGATACGCAGTATTTT. It is translated as CASSPGLAGTDTQYF.

The V call is TRBV30, the J call TRBJ2-7; D uncertain. The V and J ends lost 3 bases and 3 bases respectively, with 6 bases between them. Germline CDR1 reads GTSNPN; CDR2 reads SVGIG (reference sequence). The CDR3 sequence is 11 residues long. In nucleotides, the CDR3 is TGTGCCTGGAGCCGAGGCTACGAGCAGTACTTC. Protein sequence: CAWSRGYEQYF.

This chain uses TRBV6-5 with TRBJ1-5; D might be TRBD1 (5 bases). Germline CDR1 and CDR2: MNHEY and SVGAGI. This CDR3 spans 12 amino acids. Trimming cost V 11 bases and J 6 bases, with 14 bases left between them. The chain's CDR3 is CAGQRGGQPQHF. Written as DNA, the CDR3 is TGTGCCGGGCAACGGGGGGGTCAGCCCCAGCATTTT.

The chain is built from TRBV9 and TRBJ1-2; D gene uncertain. The CDR3 extends over 13 amino acids. Germline loops: CDR1 SGDLS, CDR2 YYNGEE. V lost 0 bases and J lost 7, with 10 bases in between. The CDR3: CASSVVGTGGYTF. CDR3 bases: TGTGCCAGCAGCGTAGTGGGCACGGGTGGCTACACCTTC.

The chain carries TRBV19 and TRBJ1-2; no reliable D call. The CDR3 runs to 14 residues. V lost 8 bases and J 7 bases, leaving 20 bases between the germline ends. Germline V lookup: CDR1 LNHDA, CDR2 SQIVND (reference sequence). CDR3 coding DNA: TGTGCCAGTGGAGCAAAAGGAGGGAACCCTGGCTACACCTTC. Amino acid sequence: CASGAKGGNPGYTF.

The chain has TRBV5-8 and TRBJ2-1; 7 nucleotides agree with TRBD2. CDR3 size: 18 residues. Per the germline V gene, CDR1 is SGHTS and CDR2 is YDEGEE. V dropped 4 bases and J dropped 5; count of bases not matched to a gene: 18. Here the CDR3 reads CASSKITTSETSHNEQFF. The CDR3 nucleotides read TGTGCCAGCAGCAAAATAACCACTAGCGAAACTTCCCACAATGAGCAGTTCTTC.

The V and J genes are TRBV10-3 and TRBJ1-5, with 7 bases aligning to TRBD1. Losses at the gene ends were 10 bases for V and 4 bases for J; bases not matched to a gene: 4. The CDR3 extends over 12 amino acids. In germline, CDR1 is ENHRY, CDR2 SYGVKD. The CDR3 here is CASGQANQPQHF. The DNA for the CDR3 is TGTGCCAGCGGACAGGCAAATCAGCCCCAGCATTTT.